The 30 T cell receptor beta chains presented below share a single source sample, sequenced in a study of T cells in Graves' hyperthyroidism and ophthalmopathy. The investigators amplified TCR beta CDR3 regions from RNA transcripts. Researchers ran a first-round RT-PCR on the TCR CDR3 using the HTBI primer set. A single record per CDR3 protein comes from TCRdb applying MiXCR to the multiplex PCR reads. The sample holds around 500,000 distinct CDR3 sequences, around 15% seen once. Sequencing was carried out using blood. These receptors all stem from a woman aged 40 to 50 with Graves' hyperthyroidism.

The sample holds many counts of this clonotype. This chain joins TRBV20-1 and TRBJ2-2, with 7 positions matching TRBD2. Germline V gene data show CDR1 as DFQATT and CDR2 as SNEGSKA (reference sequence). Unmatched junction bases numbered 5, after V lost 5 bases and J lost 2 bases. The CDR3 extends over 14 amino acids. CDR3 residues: CSAVTGGNTGELFF. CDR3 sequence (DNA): TGCAGTGCTGTGACGGGAGGTAACACCGGGGAGCTGTTTTTT.

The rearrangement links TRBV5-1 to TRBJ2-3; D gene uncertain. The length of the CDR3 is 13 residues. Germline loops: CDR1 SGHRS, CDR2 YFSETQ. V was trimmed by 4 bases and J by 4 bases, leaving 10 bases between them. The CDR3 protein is CASSRYSADTQYF. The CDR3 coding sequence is TGCGCCAGCAGCCGGTACTCCGCAGATACGCAGTATTTT. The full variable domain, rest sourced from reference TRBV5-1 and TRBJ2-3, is KAGVTQTPRYLIKTRGQQVTLSCSPISGHRSVSWYQQTPGQGLQFLFEYFSETQRNKGNFPGRFSGRQFSNSRSEMNVSTLELGDSALYLCASSRYSADTQYFGPGTRLTVL.

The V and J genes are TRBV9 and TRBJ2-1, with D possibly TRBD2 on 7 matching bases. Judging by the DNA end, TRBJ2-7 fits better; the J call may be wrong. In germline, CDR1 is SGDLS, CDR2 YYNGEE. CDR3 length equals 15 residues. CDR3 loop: CASSVEGGGYNEQYF. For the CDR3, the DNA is TGTGCCAGCAGCGTAGAGGGAGGGGGGTACAATGAGCAGTACTTC.

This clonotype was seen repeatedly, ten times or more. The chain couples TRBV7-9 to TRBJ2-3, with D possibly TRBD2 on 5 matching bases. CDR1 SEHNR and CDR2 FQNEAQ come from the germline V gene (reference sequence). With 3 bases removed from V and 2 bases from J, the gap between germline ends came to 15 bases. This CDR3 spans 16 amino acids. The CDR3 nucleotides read TGTGCCAGCAGCTTGGGTTTTGGGAGAACCACAGATACGCAGTATTTT. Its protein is CASSLGFGRTTDTQYF. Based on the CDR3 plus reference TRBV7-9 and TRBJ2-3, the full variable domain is DTGVSQNPRHKITKRGQNVTFRCDPISEHNRLYWYRQTLGQGPEFLTYFQNEAQLEKSRLLSDRFSAERPKGSFSTLEIQRTEQGDSAMYLCASSLGFGRTTDTQYFGPGTRLTVL.

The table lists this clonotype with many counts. CDR3 sequence reads: CASLYQPQHF. The CDR3 region has the DNA TGTGCCAGCTTGTATCAGCCCCAGCATTTT. V gene TRBV6-1 combines with J gene TRBJ1-5; D is ambiguous. The ends were cut back, 8 bases at V and 5 bases at J, with 4 bases in the middle. The CDR3 runs 10 residues. The V gene's germline CDR1 is MNHNS and CDR2 SASEGT.

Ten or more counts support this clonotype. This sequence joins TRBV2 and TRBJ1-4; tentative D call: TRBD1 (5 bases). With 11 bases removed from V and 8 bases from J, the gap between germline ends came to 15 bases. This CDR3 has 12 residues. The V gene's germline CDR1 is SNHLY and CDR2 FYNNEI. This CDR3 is CAGRDDGEKLFF. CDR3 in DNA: TGTGCCGGCCGGGACGATGGGGAAAAACTGTTTTTT.

CDR3 in amino acids: CASQREFGGELFF. As DNA, the CDR3 is TGTGCCAGCCAGCGGGAGTTCGGCGGGGAGCTGTTTTTT. The chain carries TRBV9 and TRBJ2-2, with 8 bases that match TRBD2. Germline lookup yields CDR1 SGDLS and CDR2 YYNGEE. Trimming at V came to 7 bases and at J to 7 bases, leaving 6 bases not matched to a gene. This CDR3 is built from 13 residues.

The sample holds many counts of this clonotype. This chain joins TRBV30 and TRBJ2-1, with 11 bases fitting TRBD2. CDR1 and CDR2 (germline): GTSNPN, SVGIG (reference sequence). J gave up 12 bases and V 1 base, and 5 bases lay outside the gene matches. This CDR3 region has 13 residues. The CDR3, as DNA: TGTGCCTGGAGTGAGTTTAGCGGGAGGGGGCAGTTCTTC. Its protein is CAWSEFSGRGQFF.

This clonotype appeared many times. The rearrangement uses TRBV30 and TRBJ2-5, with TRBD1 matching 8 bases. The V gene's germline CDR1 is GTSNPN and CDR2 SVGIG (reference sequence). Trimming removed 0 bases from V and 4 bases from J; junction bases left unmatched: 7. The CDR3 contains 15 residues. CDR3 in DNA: TGTGCCTGGAGTGTACCACAGGGGGGCGGAGAGACCCAGTACTTC. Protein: CAWSVPQGGGETQYF. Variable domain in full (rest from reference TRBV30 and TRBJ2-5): SQTIHQWPATLVQPVGSPLSLECTVEGTSNPNLYWYRQAAGRGLQLLFYSVGIGQISSEVPQNLSASRPQDRQFILSSKKLLLSDSGFYLCAWSVPQGGGETQYFGPGTRLLVL.

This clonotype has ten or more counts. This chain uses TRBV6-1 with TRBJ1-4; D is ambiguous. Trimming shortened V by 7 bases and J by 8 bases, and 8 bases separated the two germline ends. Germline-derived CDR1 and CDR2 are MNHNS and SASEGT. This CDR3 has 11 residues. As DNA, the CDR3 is TGTGCCAGCAAATGGCGCGAAAAACTGTTTTTT. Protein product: CASKWREKLFF.

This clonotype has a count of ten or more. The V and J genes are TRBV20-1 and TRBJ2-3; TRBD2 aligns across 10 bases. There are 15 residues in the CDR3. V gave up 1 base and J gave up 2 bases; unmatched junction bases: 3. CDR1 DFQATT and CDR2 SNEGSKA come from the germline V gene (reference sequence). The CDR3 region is CSARAGLAVTDTQYF. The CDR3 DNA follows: TGCAGTGCTAGAGCAGGACTAGCGGTCACAGATACGCAGTATTTT.

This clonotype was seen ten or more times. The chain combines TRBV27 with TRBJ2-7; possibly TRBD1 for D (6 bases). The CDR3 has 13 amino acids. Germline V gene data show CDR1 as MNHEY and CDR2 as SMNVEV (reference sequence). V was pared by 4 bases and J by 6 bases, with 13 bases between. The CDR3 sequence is CASSSYRAGEQYF. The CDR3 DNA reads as TGTGCCAGCAGTTCCTACAGGGCTGGCGAGCAGTACTTC.

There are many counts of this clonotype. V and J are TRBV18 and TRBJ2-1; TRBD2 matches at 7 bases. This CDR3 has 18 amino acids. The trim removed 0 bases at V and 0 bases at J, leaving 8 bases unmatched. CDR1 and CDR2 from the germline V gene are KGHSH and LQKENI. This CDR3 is CASSPPSGYQSSYNEQFF. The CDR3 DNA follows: TGTGCCAGCTCACCACCTAGCGGGTACCAGAGCTCCTACAATGAGCAGTTCTTC.

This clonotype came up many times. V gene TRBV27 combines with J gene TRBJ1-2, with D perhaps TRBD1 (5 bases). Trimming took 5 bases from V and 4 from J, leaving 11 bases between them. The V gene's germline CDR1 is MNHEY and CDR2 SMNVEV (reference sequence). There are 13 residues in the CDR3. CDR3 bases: TGTGCCAGCAGTCGAGTCCAGGGCTATGGCTACACCTTC. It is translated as CASSRVQGYGYTF.

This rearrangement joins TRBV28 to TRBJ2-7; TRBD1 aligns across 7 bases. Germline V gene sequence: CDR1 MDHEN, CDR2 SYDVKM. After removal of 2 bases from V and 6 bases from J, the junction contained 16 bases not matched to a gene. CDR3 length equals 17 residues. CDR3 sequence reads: CASSLQWRYRGPREQYF. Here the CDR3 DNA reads TGTGCCAGCAGTTTACAATGGCGGTACAGGGGACCCCGCGAGCAGTACTTC.

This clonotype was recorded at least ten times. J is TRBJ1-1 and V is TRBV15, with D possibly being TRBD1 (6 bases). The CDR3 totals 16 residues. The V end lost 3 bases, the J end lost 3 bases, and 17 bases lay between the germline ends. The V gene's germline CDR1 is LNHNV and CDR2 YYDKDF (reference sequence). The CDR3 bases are TGTGCCACCAGCAGTCTTCCCGGACAGAAGCACACTGAAGCTTTCTTT. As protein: CATSSLPGQKHTEAFF.

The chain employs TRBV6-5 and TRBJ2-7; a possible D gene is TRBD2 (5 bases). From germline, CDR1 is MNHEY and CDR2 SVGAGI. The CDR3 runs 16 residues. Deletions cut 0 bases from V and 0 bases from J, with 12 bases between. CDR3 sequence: CASSYSSSGASYEQYF. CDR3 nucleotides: TGTGCCAGCAGTTACTCGAGCAGCGGAGCCTCCTACGAGCAGTACTTC.

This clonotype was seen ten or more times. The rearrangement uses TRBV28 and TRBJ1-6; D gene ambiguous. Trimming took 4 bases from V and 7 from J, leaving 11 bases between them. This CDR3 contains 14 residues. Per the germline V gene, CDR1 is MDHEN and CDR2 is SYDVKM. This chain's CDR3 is CASSYGVVNSPLHF. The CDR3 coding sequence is TGTGCCAGCAGTTACGGGGTGGTGAATTCACCCCTCCACTTT.

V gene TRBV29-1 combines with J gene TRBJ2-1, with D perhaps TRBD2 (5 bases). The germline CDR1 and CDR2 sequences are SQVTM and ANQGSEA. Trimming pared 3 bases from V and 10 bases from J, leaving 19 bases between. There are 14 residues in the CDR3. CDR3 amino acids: CSVDSGRGLGEQFF. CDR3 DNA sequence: TGCAGCGTTGATTCCGGACGCGGGTTGGGGGAGCAGTTCTTC.

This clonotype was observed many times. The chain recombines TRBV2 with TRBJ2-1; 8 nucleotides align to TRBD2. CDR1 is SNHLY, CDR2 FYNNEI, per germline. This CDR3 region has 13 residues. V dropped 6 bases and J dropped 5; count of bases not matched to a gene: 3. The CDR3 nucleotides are TGTGCCAGCAGGGAGACTAGCGACAATGAGCAGTTCTTC. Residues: CASRETSDNEQFF.

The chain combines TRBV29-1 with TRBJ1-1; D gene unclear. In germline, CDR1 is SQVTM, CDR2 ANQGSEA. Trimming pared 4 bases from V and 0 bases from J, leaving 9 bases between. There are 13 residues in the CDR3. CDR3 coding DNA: TGCAGCGTTGGTCCAGGAGTGAACACTGAAGCTTTCTTT. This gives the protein CSVGPGVNTEAFF.

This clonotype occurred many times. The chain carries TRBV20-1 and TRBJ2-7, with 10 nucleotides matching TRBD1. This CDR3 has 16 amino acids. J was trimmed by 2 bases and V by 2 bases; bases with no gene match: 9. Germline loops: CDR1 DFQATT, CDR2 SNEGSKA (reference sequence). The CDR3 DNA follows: TGCAGTGCTAGATCAGACAGGGGGCCGAGAACCTACGAGCAGTACTTC. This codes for CSARSDRGPRTYEQYF.

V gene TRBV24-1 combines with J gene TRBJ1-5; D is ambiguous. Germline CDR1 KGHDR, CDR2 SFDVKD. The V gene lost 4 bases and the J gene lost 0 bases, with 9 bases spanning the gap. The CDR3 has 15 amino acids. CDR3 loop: CATSDSNYSNQPQHF. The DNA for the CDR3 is TGTGCCACCAGTGACTCTAATTATAGCAATCAGCCCCAGCATTTT.

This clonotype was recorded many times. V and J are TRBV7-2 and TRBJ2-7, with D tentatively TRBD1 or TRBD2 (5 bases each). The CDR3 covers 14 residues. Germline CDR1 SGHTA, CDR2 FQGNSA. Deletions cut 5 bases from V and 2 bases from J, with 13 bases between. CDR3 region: CASSVGTVTYEQYF. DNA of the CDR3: TGTGCCAGCAGCGTTGGGACCGTAACCTACGAGCAGTACTTC.

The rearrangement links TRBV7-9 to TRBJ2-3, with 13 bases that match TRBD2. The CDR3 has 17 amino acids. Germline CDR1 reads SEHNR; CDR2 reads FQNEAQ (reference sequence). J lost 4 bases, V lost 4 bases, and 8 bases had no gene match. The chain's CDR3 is CASSYGLAGARPDTQYF. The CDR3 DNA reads TGTGCCAGCAGCTACGGACTAGCGGGGGCCCGTCCAGATACGCAGTATTTT.

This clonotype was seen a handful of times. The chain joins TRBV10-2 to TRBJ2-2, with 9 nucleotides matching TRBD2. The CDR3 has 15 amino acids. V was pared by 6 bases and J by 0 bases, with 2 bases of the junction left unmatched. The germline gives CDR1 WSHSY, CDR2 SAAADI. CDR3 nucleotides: TGCGCCAGCAGACCTAGCGGGGCGAACACCGGGGAGCTGTTTTTT. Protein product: CASRPSGANTGELFF.

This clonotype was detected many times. The CDR3 here is CSVDLGNQETQYF. CDR3 DNA sequence: TGCAGCGTTGACCTCGGGAATCAAGAGACCCAGTACTTC. The chain uses TRBV29-1 and TRBJ2-5; a possible D gene is TRBD2 (5 bases). This CDR3 region has 13 residues. CDR1 SQVTM and CDR2 ANQGSEA come from the germline V gene. The ends were cut back, 3 bases at V and 2 bases at J, with 10 bases in the middle.

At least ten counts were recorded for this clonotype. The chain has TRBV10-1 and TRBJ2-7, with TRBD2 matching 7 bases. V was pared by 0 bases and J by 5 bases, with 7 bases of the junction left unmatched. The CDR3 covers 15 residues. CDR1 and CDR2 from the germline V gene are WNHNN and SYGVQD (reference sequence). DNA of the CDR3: TGCGCCAGCAGTGAGTCGATTTCGGGAGGCAACGAGCAGTACTTC. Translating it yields CASSESISGGNEQYF.

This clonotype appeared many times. The CDR3 spells CASSYWAGTSTDTQYF. The CDR3 DNA reads as TGTGCCAGCAGTTACTGGGCAGGAACTAGCACAGATACGCAGTATTTT. The J gene is TRBJ2-3, the V gene TRBV6-2 or TRBV6-3, with D unresolved. Per germline, CDR1 MNHEY and CDR2 SVGEGT. CDR3 length: 16 amino acids. V was pared by 1 base and J by 0 bases, with 11 bases between.

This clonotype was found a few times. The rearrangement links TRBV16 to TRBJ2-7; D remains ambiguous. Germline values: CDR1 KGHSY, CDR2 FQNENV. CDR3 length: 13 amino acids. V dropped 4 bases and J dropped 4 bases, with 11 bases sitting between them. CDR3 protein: CASSRLRRYEQYF. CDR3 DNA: TGTGCCAGCAGCCGATTGCGGAGATACGAGCAGTACTTC.